The T cell receptor beta chain under discussion was sequenced for a study of response to subunit inactivated influenza vaccine. Study-level findings and limits: Authors suggested seasonal influenza vaccinations each recruit few new T cells.

TCRdb re-called the RT-PCR reads with MiXCR, one entry per CDR3 protein. The repertoire consists of almost 250,000 distinct CDR3 sequences, with about 12% occurring once and the leading ten covering about 8%. The CDR3 runs 19 residues. With 5 bases removed from V and 2 bases from J, the gap between germline ends came to 28 bases. Germline CDR1 is MNHEY and CDR2 is SVGEGT. The table lists this clonotype with many counts. Its cognate antigen is unknown. The source is a man aged 45-65 years who received an inactivated influenza vaccine. The sequencing here drew on non-naive T cells sorted from PBMCs, taken around two weeks before vaccination. The chain couples TRBV6-2 or TRBV6-3 to TRBJ2-7; tentatively, D is TRBD2 (6 bases). Written as DNA, the CDR3 is TGTGCCAGCAGTAAATTAGTCCGTGGCTCTCGAAGGGAGGCCTACGAGCAGTACTTC. It codes for CASSKLVRGSRREAYEQYF.